Only a few counts were recorded for the clone carrying this TCR beta chain. The data belong to a study of T cells in Graves' hyperthyroidism and ophthalmopathy. RNA transcripts provided the source from which TCR beta CDR3 regions were amplified. The HTBI primer set drove a first-round RT-PCR of the TCR CDR3. MiXCR was run by TCRdb on the multiplex PCR reads, yielding one entry per CDR3 protein. The repertoire holds roughly 250,000 distinct CDR3 sequences, with approximately 21% as singletons. The germline V and J ends were trimmed by 5 bases and 3 bases, with 14 bases remaining between them. Germline CDR1 and CDR2: SGHNT and YENEEA. CDR3 length: 15 residues.

Specimen: blood. This sequence originates from a young man with Graves' ophthalmopathy. The chain combines TRBV11-3 with TRBJ1-3; maybe TRBD1 (5 bases). This CDR3 is CASSQAGGGGNTIYF. The CDR3, as DNA: TGTGCCAGCAGCCAAGCAGGCGGGGGTGGAAACACCATATATTTT.